The source of this T cell receptor beta chain is a study of blood T cell repertoires in COVID-19. The overall study: The United States, Italy and Spain supplied acute and convalescent COVID-19 samples. From T cells, B-cell-depleted T cells, or PBMCs came the material, which was cDNA or gDNA.

Germline trimming cut 1 base from V and 3 bases from J; bases unmatched to any gene: 3. This CDR3 is built from 14 residues. CDR1 SGHKS and CDR2 YYEKEE come from the germline V gene (reference sequence). Seattle researchers signed up patients amid active infection and tracked them longitudinally. The authors' processing: Amplifying reference gene primers gave estimates of nucleated cell counts. Assay used: immunoSEQ multiplex PCR; TCRdb lists only in-frame clones, some missing. The V and J calls and clone size were taken over from that table, and D and trimming were inferred from the DNA. Of 250,000 to 400,000 clones in the sample, around 90% are singletons; the top ten hold 2.5% to 3.5%. This clone has at least ten counts.

The specimen was peripheral blood. The sequence derives from a woman aged 25 to 39 with COVID-19, enrolled during active disease. The genes are TRBV5-5 and TRBJ1-2; 7 bases map to TRBD1. As DNA, the CDR3 is TGTGCCAGCAGCTTGTCCGGGACAGACTATGGCTACACCTTC. This sequence encodes CASSLSGTDYGYTF.